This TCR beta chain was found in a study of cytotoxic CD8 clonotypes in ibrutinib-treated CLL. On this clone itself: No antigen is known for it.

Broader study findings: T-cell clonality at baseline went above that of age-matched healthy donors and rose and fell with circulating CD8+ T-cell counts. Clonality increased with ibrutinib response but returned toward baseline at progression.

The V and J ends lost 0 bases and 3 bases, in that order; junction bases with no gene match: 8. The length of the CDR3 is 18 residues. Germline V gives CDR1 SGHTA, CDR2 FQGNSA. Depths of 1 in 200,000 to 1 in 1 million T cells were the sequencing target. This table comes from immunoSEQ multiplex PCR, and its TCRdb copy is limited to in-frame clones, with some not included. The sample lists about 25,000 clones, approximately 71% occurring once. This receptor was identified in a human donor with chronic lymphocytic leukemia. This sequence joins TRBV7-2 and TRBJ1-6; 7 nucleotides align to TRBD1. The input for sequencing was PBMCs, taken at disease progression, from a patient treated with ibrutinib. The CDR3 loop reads CASSLASGTDFYNSPLHF. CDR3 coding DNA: TGTGCCAGCAGCTTAGCCTCCGGGACAGATTTCTATAATTCACCCCTCCACTTT.